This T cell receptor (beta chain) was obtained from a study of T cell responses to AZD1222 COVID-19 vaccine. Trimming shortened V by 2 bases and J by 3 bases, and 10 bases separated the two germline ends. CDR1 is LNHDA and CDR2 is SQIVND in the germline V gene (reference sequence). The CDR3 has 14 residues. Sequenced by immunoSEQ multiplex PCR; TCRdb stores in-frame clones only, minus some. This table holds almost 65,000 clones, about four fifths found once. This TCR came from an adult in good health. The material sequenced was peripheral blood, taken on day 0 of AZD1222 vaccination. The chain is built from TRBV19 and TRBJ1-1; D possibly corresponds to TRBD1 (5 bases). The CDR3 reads CASSITGTDTEAFF. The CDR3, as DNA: TGTGCCAGTAGTATAACCGGGACCGACACTGAAGCTTTCTTT. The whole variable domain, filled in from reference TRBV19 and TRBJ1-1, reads DGGITQSPKYLFRKEGQNVTLSCEQNLNHDAMYWYRQDPGQGLRLIYYSQIVNDFQKGDIAEGYSVSREKKESFPLTVTSAQKNPTAFYLCASSITGTDTEAFFGQGTRLTVV.